This T cell receptor (beta chain) was documented in a study of PD-1 blockade in classical Hodgkin lymphoma (dated by TCRdb to the early 2020s). Broadly, across the study: Nivolumab dosing was 3 mg/kg intravenously every 2 weeks, continuing until either disease progression or unacceptable toxicity. The study used TCR beta sequencing and CyTOF to define a peripheral blood immune signature of response to PD-1 blockade in classical Hodgkin lymphoma. Study-wide conclusions, independent of this receptor: Newly diagnosed patients were reported to have lower baseline TCR diversity than healthy donors, and relapsed/refractory patients were reported to have lower baseline TCR diversity still. Trial patients with a complete response had baseline diversity similar to that of newly diagnosed patients, while partial responders and progressors had significantly lower diversity. The study covered only a single clinical trial cohort, and the causes of the repertoire differences, possibly disease activity or prior therapy, were still not defined. A significant rise by C4D1 was seen in CD4+ but not CD8+ TCR diversity (p=0.0027 vs p=0.16), with the rise being most apparent in complete responders (p=0.02). Diversity was lower in patients who began nivolumab less than 1 year after ASCT, so these patients were left out of later analyses to avoid confounding by immune reconstitution.

The germline V gene specifies SGHAT as CDR1 and FQNNGV as CDR2. Including cysteine and phenylalanine, the CDR3 has 12 amino acids. Only the CDR3 DNA is retained, 36 bases long and in frame from the first base. Deletion took 6 bases off V and 9 bases off J, with a span of 12 bases between the germline ends. The intended sense of this specimen's time point label: cycle 1 day 1 (C1D1), immediately before nivolumab initiation. Every trial patient had relapsed after autologous stem cell transplantation, and cohorts A, B and C differed in prior brentuximab vedotin exposure. The trial cohort was composed of about 54 patients with relapsed/refractory classical Hodgkin lymphoma, for whom complete response, partial response or progressive disease was recorded as best overall response. Single-agent nivolumab was administered to trial patients in the multi-cohort phase II CheckMate 205 trial. An independent review committee assessed best overall response by applying the 2007 International Working Group response criteria. Trial PBMCs were collected immediately before nivolumab initiation (C1D1) and during therapy at cycle 2 day 1 and cycle 4 day 1. Peripheral blood was collected in 8 mL Vacutainer Cell Preparation Tubes, from which PBMCs were isolated by centrifugation and then cryopreserved.

The Qiagen DNeasy kit was used to extract genomic DNA both from unsorted PBMCs and from the negatively selected CD4+ and CD8+ fractions. Amplification of TCR beta CDR3 regions was done by immunoSEQ multiplex PCR with primers that anneal to V and J segments. A synthetic immune receptor repertoire was used to minimize amplification bias, and any residual bias was removed computationally once sequencing was done. The original methods were these. Repertoire diversity was quantified as the Shannon entropy index using custom Python scripts. Unsorted, CD4+ and CD8+ repertoires were analyzed separately, except in combined analyses where CD4+ and CD8+ sequences were merged in silico. A clone was considered expanded if an increase in frequency of at least 2-fold after treatment relative to C1D1 was found, and a pseudocount of 0.5 was applied to clones undetected at baseline. Singleton clones were defined as clones with 0 or 1 copy at C1D1, and non-singleton clones were defined as clones with 2 or more copies. Clones expanded in unsorted samples were labelled as CD4+, CD8+ or unknown by matching protein sequences in sorted samples from the same patient. Wilcoxon tests on paired samples were used to test changes in diversity from C1D1 to C4D1. The immuneACCESS repertoire file appears here via TCRdb, limited to in-frame rearrangements. These files lack a portion of the clones; in checked studies, under half of the deficit traces to unresolved V genes, and the cause of the others is not known. The D gene and trimming were derived from the DNA, and the V and J assignments and clone size from that table. This sample comprises 90,000 to 100,000 clones, roughly 89% of them detected only once. Roughly 3% of the sample is taken by the ten largest.

Concerning this clone: Its antigen is still unknown. There are no base qualities to consult, and no much larger clone falls within one base.

The receptor chain draws on TRBV11-2 and TRBJ2-1; the D region possibly corresponds to TRBD2 (6 bases align). The sequence came from a human donor with classical Hodgkin lymphoma. The material was peripheral blood mononuclear cells (PBMCs), obtained at baseline. The DNA reads as follows: TGTGCCAGCAGTCGGAGGGTACCTGAGCAGTTCTTC. This encodes CASSRRVPEQFF.